Listed here are 18 T cell receptor beta chains from one sample, sequenced in a study of OX40 agonist ivuxolimab in advanced cancers. The protocol was immunoSEQ multiplex PCR, while the TCRdb copy is restricted to in-frame clones and leaves out a portion. Of about 22,000 clones listed, 80% to 90% are singletons. The source material was CD4+ or CD8+ T cells sorted from blood, sampled in a trial of the OX40 agonist ivuxolimab. The receptors stem from an adult with an advanced solid tumor such as melanoma, head and neck, liver or kidney cancer.

The CDR3 DNA reads as TGTGCCAGCAGCTGGGGACCGGGACAGTTAGCGTATAATTCACCCCTCCACTTT. This encodes CASSWGPGQLAYNSPLHF. The rearrangement joins TRBV7-9 to TRBJ1-6; 7 bases map to TRBD1. With V trimmed by 4 bases and J by 4 bases, 13 bases remained unmatched. Germline CDR1 is SEHNR and CDR2 is FQNEAQ (reference sequence). The CDR3 runs 18 residues.

This chain connects TRBV5-4 to TRBJ2-1, with 8 nucleotides matching TRBD2. The CDR3 covers 15 residues. The ends lost 2 bases at V and 4 bases at J; junction bases unmatched: 5. Germline V gene sequence: CDR1 SGHNT, CDR2 YYREEE (reference sequence). The CDR3 loop reads CASSLGRGEYNEQFF. CDR3 in DNA: TGTGCCAGCAGCTTAGGGCGGGGGGAGTACAATGAGCAGTTCTTC.

The chain links TRBV5-1 to TRBJ1-2; D is ambiguous. V lost 7 bases to trimming and J lost 0 bases, with 16 bases between them. The V gene's germline CDR1 is SGHRS and CDR2 YFSETQ. The CDR3 runs 15 residues. This chain's CDR3 is CASALGVHANYGYTF. Here the CDR3 DNA reads TGCGCCAGCGCCCTTGGGGTCCATGCTAACTATGGCTACACCTTC.

The table lists this clone with many counts. The chain employs TRBV6-5 and TRBJ2-7, with 7 nucleotides matching TRBD1. The CDR3 covers 14 residues. The ends lost 6 bases at V and 4 bases at J; junction bases unmatched: 9. Germline CDR1 reads MNHEY; CDR2 reads SVGAGI. The CDR3 spells CASSQPWDSYEQYF. The CDR3 DNA sequence: TGTGCCAGCAGCCAACCCTGGGACAGTTACGAGCAGTACTTC.

The chain uses TRBV5-1 and TRBJ1-1, with D unresolved. Looked up from germline, CDR1 is SGHRS and CDR2 is YFSETQ. The CDR3 sequence is 14 residues long. The V end was cut by 0 bases, the J end by 1 base, with 7 bases between. CDR3 nucleotides: TGCGCCAGCAGCTTGGTAACATCGAACACTGAAGCTTTCTTT. Encoded protein: CASSLVTSNTEAFF.

This clone was observed once. This chain joins TRBV25-1 and TRBJ2-5; no clear D gene. Trimming removed 2 bases from V and 5 bases from J, with 3 bases in between. Germline CDR1 reads MGHDK; CDR2 reads SYGVNS. The CDR3 extends over 11 amino acids. CDR3: CASSELETQYF. The CDR3 DNA reads TGTGCCAGCAGTGAACTGGAGACCCAGTACTTC.

This clone was counted a few times. The gene calls are TRBV27 and TRBJ2-1, with a possible D match to TRBD2 (6 bases). CDR1 is MNHEY, CDR2 SMNVEV, per germline (reference sequence). Trimming pared 4 bases from V and 0 bases from J, leaving 22 bases between. This CDR3 has 19 amino acids. This CDR3 reads CASSWDSGGSLSSYNEQFF. The CDR3, as DNA: TGTGCCAGCAGTTGGGACTCTGGGGGAAGCCTGAGCTCCTACAATGAGCAGTTCTTC.

V and J are TRBV27 and TRBJ2-7; TRBD1 matches at 9 bases. Germline CDR1 reads MNHEY; CDR2 reads SMNVEV (reference sequence). Trimming took 0 bases from V and 6 from J; bases not matched to a gene: 3. This CDR3 has 14 amino acids. This chain's CDR3 is CASSLSGTGIEQYF. The CDR3 nucleotides read TGTGCCAGCAGTTTATCCGGGACAGGGATCGAGCAGTACTTC.

This chain links TRBV2 with TRBJ2-3, with 11 bases that match TRBD2. V gave up 6 bases and J gave up 0 bases; unmatched junction bases: 8. Germline V gene sequence: CDR1 SNHLY, CDR2 FYNNEI. The CDR3 has 17 residues. CDR3 loop: CASSVPTSGVSTDTQYF. The CDR3 nucleotides are TGTGCCAGCAGCGTCCCGACTAGCGGGGTAAGCACAGATACGCAGTATTTT. The full variable domain, completed using reference TRBV2 and TRBJ2-3, is EPEVTQTPSHQVTQMGQEVILRCVPISNHLYFYWYRQILGQKVEFLVSFYNNEISEKSEIFDDQFSVERPDGSNFTLKIRSTKLEDSAMYFCASSVPTSGVSTDTQYFGPGTRLTVL.

To note about this clone: Other DNA sequences in the same sample also yield this CDR3. The chain combines TRBV6-5 with TRBJ2-7; the D is unclear. Germline V gene lookup returns CDR1 MNHEY and CDR2 SVGAGI. This CDR3 is 12 amino acids long. The V and J ends lost 2 bases and 4 bases respectively, with 6 bases between them. CDR3 in amino acids: CASSYGPYEQYF. The CDR3 DNA reads TGTGCCAGCAGTTACGGGCCTTACGAGCAGTACTTC.

The chain uses TRBV7-9 and TRBJ2-3; 7 nucleotides line up with TRBD1. V gave up 2 bases and J gave up 3 bases; unmatched junction bases: 8. CDR1 SEHNR and CDR2 FQNEAQ come from the germline V gene (reference sequence). The CDR3 covers 16 residues. CDR3 residues: CASSLRGRGLTDTQYF. The DNA of the CDR3 is TGTGCCAGCAGCTTAAGGGGTAGGGGGCTTACAGATACGCAGTATTTT.

V and J are TRBV28 and TRBJ2-5, with 8 bases matching TRBD1. Germline V lookup: CDR1 MDHEN, CDR2 SYDVKM. CDR3 length: 16 amino acids. Unmatched junction bases numbered 10, after V lost 5 bases and J lost 2 bases. The CDR3 sequence: CASSPPMYRGQETQYF. CDR3 bases: TGTGCCAGCAGTCCCCCTATGTACAGGGGGCAAGAGACCCAGTACTTC.

The chain combines TRBV27 with TRBJ2-7; 9 bases map to TRBD2. V shed 3 bases and J 2 bases; nucleotides not matched to a gene: 8. This CDR3 has 16 amino acids. Germline V gene sequence: CDR1 MNHEY, CDR2 SMNVEV (reference sequence). The CDR3 DNA is TGTGCCAGCAGTTTGGCGGGGGGGCCGGGGGCCTACGAGCAGTACTTC. Translation: CASSLAGGPGAYEQYF.

In the case of this clone: One end of the junction fails to match germline, which may point to a read error. The chain couples TRBV19 to TRBJ1-1, with 8 bases identical to TRBD1. From germline, CDR1 is LNHDA and CDR2 SQIVND (reference sequence). The CDR3 is 15 residues long. Here the CDR3 DNA reads TGTGCCAGTAGCATAGAGACAGGGGTGCCCACTGAAGCTTTCTTT. It specifies CASSIETGVPTEAFF.

The chain is built from TRBV4-3 and TRBJ1-1; no firm D call. Trimming took 2 bases from V and 4 from J, leaving 20 bases between them. CDR3 size: 17 residues. Germline V gene data show CDR1 as LGHNA and CDR2 as YSLEER. The CDR3 spells CASSQSKGGRFATEAFF. The CDR3 nucleotides are TGCGCCAGCAGCCAATCCAAGGGAGGGAGGTTCGCCACTGAAGCTTTCTTT.

The chain carries TRBV25-1 and TRBJ2-5; tentative D call: TRBD2 (5 bases). This CDR3 has 12 residues. CDR1 is MGHDK and CDR2 is SYGVNS in the germline V gene. Trimming shortened V by 10 bases and J by 4 bases, and 13 bases separated the two germline ends. This CDR3 is CATQTGRETQYF. CDR3 bases: TGTGCCACTCAGACGGGAAGAGAGACCCAGTACTTC.

The rearrangement uses TRBV27 and TRBJ2-5, with 9 bases lining up with TRBD1. The J call is uncertain, as TRBJ2-7 better fits the DNA end. The CDR3 extends over 17 amino acids. Germline lookup yields CDR1 MNHEY and CDR2 SMNVEV (reference sequence). For the CDR3, the DNA is TGTGCCAGCAGTCTCCACCCCAGTGACAGGGGGAACGACGAGCAGTACTTC. This sequence encodes CASSLHPSDRGNDEQYF.

The chain joins TRBV2 to TRBJ2-7; possibly TRBD1 for D (6 bases). The CDR3 spans 13 residues. Germline V gene data show CDR1 as SNHLY and CDR2 as FYNNEI. The V end lost 8 bases, the J end lost 4 bases, and 15 bases lay between the germline ends. Here the CDR3 DNA reads TGTGCCAGCTCCCCCTGGACAGTTTACGAGCAGTACTTC. This sequence encodes CASSPWTVYEQYF.